The entry below gives a single T cell receptor (beta chain) sequence along with its context. Looked up from germline, CDR1 is MNHEY and CDR2 is SMNVEV (reference sequence). The CDR3 loop spans 18 amino acids. After removal of 5 bases from V and 0 bases from J, the junction contained 7 bases not matched to a gene. Measured with immunoSEQ multiplex PCR; TCRdb has only the in-frame clones, and not every one. Of roughly 78,000 clones listed, around four fifths are singletons. The sample originates from a study of blood T cell repertoires in COVID-19. Study information: Acute-phase and convalescent COVID-19 samples originated in the United States, Italy and Spain. From T cells, B-cell-depleted T cells, or PBMCs came the material, which was cDNA or gDNA.

The sequencing sample was made of peripheral blood. The chain employs TRBV27 and TRBJ1-6; 10 nucleotides match TRBD1. The clonotype was recovered from a woman of 80 years or more with acute or convalescent COVID-19. CDR3 in DNA: TGTGCCAGCAGTAGCCGGGACAGGGGTGGCTCCTATAATTCACCCCTCCACTTT. It encodes CASSSRDRGGSYNSPLHF.